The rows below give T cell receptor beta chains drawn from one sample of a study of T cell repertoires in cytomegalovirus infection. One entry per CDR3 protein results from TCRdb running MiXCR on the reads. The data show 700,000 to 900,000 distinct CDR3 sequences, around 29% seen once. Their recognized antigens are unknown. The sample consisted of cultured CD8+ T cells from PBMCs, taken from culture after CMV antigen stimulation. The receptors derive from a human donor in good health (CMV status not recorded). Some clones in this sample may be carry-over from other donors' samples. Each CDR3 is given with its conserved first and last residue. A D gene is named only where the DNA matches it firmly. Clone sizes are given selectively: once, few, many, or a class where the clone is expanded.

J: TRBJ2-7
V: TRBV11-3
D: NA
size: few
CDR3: CASEISLSYEQYF
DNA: TGTGCCAGCGAGATATCTCTATCCTACGAGCAGTACTTC

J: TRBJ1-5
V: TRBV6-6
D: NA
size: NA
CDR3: CATRRDGHNQPQHF
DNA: TGTGCCACCCGCCGGGATGGACACAATCAGCCCCAGCATTTT

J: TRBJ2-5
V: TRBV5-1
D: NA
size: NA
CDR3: CASSLRERQQETQYF
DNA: TGCGCCAGCAGCTTAAGGGAAAGACAACAAGAGACCCAGTACTTC

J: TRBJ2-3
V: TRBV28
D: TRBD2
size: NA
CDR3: CASSLDLAGVDTQYF
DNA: TGTGCCAGCAGTTTAGACCTAGCGGGGGTAGATACGCAGTATTTT

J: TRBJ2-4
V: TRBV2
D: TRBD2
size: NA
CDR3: CASSERLAGGLAKNIQYF
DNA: TGTGCCAGCAGTGAACGTTTAGCGGGGGGACTAGCCAAAAACATTCAGTACTTC

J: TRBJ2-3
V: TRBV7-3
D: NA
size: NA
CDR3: CASSLDLGTASNTDTQYF
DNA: TGTGCCAGCAGCTTAGACCTCGGGACGGCCTCAAACACAGATACGCAGTATTTT

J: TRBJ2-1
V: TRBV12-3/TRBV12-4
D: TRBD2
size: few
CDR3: CASSFQGRDNEQFF
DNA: TGTGCCAGCAGTTTTCAAGGGAGGGACAATGAGCAGTTCTTC

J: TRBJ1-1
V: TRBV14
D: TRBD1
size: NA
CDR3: CASRPDRGLTEAFF
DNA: TGTGCCAGCAGACCCGACAGGGGTCTCACTGAAGCTTTCTTT

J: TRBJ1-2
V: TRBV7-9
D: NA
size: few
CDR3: CASSPETGQRYGYTF
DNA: TGTGCCAGCAGCCCCGAGACAGGACAGAGATATGGCTACACCTTC

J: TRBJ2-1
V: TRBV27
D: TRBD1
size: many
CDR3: CASRDRGYNEQFF
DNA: TGTGCCAGCAGGGACAGGGGATACAATGAGCAGTTCTTC

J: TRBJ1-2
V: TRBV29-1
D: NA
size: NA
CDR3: CSVEDGDPNYGYTF
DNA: TGCAGCGTTGAAGACGGGGATCCAAACTATGGCTACACCTTC

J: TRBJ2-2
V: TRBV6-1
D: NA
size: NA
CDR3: CASSENSSTGELFF
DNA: TGTGCCAGCAGTGAGAACAGCTCCACCGGGGAGCTGTTTTTT

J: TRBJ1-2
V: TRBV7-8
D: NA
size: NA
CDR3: CASSGWDNDYYGYTF
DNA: TGTGCCAGCAGCGGATGGGACAACGACTACTATGGCTACACCTTC

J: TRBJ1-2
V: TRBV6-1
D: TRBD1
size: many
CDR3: CASSGTAFDGYTF
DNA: TGTGCCAGCAGCGGGACAGCGTTCGATGGCTACACCTTC

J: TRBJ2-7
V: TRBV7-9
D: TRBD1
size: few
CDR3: CASSHRGGYEQYF
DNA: TGTGCCAGCAGCCACAGGGGTGGGTACGAGCAGTACTTC

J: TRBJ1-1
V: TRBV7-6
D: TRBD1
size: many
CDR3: CASSFLQGETSTEAFF
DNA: TGTGCCAGCAGCTTCCTACAGGGGGAAACGAGCACTGAAGCTTTCTTT

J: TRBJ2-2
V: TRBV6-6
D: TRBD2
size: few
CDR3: CATAGGSTGELFF
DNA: TGTGCCACCGCGGGGGGAAGCACCGGGGAGCTGTTTTTT

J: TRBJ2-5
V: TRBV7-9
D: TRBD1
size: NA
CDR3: CASRTGVETQYF
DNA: TGTGCCAGCAGGACAGGGGTAGAGACCCAGTACTTC

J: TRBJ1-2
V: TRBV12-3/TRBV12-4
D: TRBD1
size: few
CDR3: CASSLVGTGLLPNYGYTF
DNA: TGTGCCAGCAGTCTCGTCGGGACAGGCCTTCTACCTAACTATGGCTACACCTTC

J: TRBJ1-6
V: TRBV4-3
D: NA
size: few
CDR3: CASSQEGGGLGSPLHF
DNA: TGCGCCAGCAGCCAAGAGGGAGGGGGGTTAGGTTCACCCCTCCACTTT

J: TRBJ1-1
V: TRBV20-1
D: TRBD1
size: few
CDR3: CSGRQGLGTEAFF
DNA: TGCAGTGGAAGACAGGGCCTGGGCACTGAAGCTTTCTTT

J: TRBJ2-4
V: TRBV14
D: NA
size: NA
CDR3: CASSQKGIQYF
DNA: TGTGCCAGCAGCCAAAAGGGAATTCAGTACTTC

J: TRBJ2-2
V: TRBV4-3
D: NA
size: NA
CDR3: CASSQWTENTGELFF
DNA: TGCGCCAGCAGCCAATGGACAGAGAACACCGGGGAGCTGTTTTTT

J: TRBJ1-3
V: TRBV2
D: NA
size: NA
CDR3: CASLRGQGWNTIYF
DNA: TGTGCCAGCCTCCGGGGGCAGGGGTGGAACACCATATATTTT

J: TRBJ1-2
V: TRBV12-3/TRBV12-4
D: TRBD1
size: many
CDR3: CASSPPGQAFPSYGYTF
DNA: TGTGCCAGCAGTCCCCCGGGACAGGCCTTCCCCAGCTATGGCTACACCTTC

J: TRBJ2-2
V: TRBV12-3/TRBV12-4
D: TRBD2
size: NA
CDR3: CASSTRTSGGFGTGELFF
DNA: TGTGCCAGCAGTACCCGGACTAGCGGGGGATTTGGCACCGGGGAGCTGTTTTTT

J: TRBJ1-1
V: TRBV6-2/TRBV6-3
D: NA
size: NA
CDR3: CASNGAPRDTEAFF
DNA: TGTGCCAGCAATGGCGCTCCGAGGGACACTGAAGCTTTCTTT

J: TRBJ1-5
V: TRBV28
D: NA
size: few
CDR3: CASSPARVNQPQHF
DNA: TGTGCCAGCAGCCCCGCCCGGGTTAATCAGCCCCAGCATTTT

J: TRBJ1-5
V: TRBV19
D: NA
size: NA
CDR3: CATTPSRIRPNQPQHF
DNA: TGTGCCACCACCCCGTCCAGGATCCGACCCAATCAGCCCCAGCATTTT

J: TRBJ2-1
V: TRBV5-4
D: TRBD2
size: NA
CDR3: CASSSPGRGEYNEQFF
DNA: TGTGCCAGCAGCTCCCCGGGACGGGGGGAATACAATGAGCAGTTCTTC

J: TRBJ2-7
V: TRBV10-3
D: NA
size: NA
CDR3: CAISDPRGAAYEQYF
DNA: TGTGCCATCAGTGACCCTCGGGGGGCTGCCTACGAGCAGTACTTC

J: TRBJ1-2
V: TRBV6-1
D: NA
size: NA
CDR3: CVSSPPGYYGYTF
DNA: TGTGTCAGCAGCCCGCCGGGGTACTATGGCTACACCTTC

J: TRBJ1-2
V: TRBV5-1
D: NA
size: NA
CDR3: CASNIARGPRYGYTF
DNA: TGCGCCAGCAACATCGCCAGGGGCCCACGCTATGGCTACACCTTC

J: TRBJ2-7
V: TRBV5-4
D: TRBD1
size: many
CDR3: CASSRPGQGVYEQYF
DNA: TGTGCCAGCAGCAGGCCGGGACAGGGGGTGTACGAGCAGTACTTC

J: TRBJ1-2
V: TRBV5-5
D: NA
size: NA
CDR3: CASSSPEGGTRGYTF
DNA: TGTGCCAGCAGCTCTCCCGAGGGGGGGACTCGCGGCTACACCTTC

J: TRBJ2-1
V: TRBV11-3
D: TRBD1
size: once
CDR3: CASSGEGQGASSYNEQFF
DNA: TGTGCCAGCAGCGGGGAGGGACAGGGGGCATCGTCCTACAATGAGCAGTTCTTC

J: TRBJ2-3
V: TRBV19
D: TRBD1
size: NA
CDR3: CATWDRVTDTQYF
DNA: TGTGCCACTTGGGACAGAGTCACAGATACGCAGTATTTT

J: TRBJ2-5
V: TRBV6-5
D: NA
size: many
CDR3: CASSYGTDGVQTQYF
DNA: TGTGCCAGCAGTTACGGGACTGATGGGGTGCAGACCCAGTACTTC

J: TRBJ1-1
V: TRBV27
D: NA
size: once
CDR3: CASSLIGSGTEAFF
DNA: TGTGCCAGCAGTTTAATTGGGTCGGGGACTGAAGCTTTCTTT

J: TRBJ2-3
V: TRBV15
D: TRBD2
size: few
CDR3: CATSRGSGGALDTQYF
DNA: TGTGCCACCAGCAGGGGTAGCGGGGGGGCCTTAGATACGCAGTATTTT

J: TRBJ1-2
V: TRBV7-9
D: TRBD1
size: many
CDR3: CASSLYWSLTGGFYPNYGYTF
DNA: TGTGCCAGCAGCTTATATTGGAGCCTTACAGGGGGCTTTTACCCTAACTATGGCTACACCTTC

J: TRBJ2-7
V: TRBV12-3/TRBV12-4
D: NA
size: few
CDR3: CASSPGSDSYEQYF
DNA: TGTGCCAGCAGTCCGGGGAGTGACTCCTACGAGCAGTACTTC

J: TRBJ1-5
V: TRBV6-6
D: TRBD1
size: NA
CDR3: CASSDLTGPRGVGNQPQHF
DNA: TGTGCCAGCAGTGATCTGACAGGGCCGAGGGGAGTTGGCAATCAGCCCCAGCATTTT

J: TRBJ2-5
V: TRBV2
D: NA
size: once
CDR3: CASRDSLETQYF
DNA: TGTGCCAGCAGGGACTCCTTGGAGACCCAGTACTTC

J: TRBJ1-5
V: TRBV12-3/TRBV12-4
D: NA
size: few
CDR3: CASSFSFDYQAPGTGDPQHF
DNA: TGTGCCAGCAGTTTTTCTTTCGACTATCAAGCCCCCGGGACTGGTGATCCCCAGCATTTT

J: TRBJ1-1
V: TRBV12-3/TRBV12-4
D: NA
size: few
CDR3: CASSFHVGGGAFF
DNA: TGTGCCAGCAGTTTTCATGTAGGGGGGGGAGCTTTCTTT

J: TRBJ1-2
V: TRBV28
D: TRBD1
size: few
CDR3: CASSSDRGPYGYTF
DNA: TGTGCCAGCAGTTCGGACAGGGGGCCCTATGGCTACACCTTC

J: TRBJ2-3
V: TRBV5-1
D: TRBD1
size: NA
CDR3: CASSSETGGLTDTQYF
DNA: TGCGCCAGCAGCTCCGAAACAGGGGGTCTAACAGATACGCAGTATTTT